These 27 T cell receptor beta chains came from one sample sequenced in a study of blood T cells in healthy people across ages (dated by TCRdb to the mid-2010s). Libraries came from 5' RACE. Sequencer: Illumina HiSeq 2500. The second PCR ran for roughly 6 to 11 cycles and used a J-beta primer mix along with a sample-barcoded 5' primer. TCRdb handled the public reads itself, with Q25 trimming in fastp and clone calling in MiXCR, and kept productive beta chains. Each entry is one CDR3 protein sequence, shown with its most common DNA and genes. The sample table lists 450,000 to 600,000 distinct CDR3 sequences, 25% to 35% of them with a count of one. The ten largest clonotypes hold approximately 3.6% of the sample. These records were also assigned to another study, of T cells of mothers and their children.

The sample comprised blood. The receptor source for this set is a boy aged 2 to 9 in good health.

This rearrangement joins TRBV24-1 to TRBJ2-5; no clear D. The CDR3 contains 13 residues. The V end was cut by 4 bases, the J end by 5 bases, with 10 bases between. The germline CDR1 and CDR2 sequences are KGHDR and SFDVKD. CDR3 residues: CATSEAGRETQYF. DNA for the CDR3: TGTGCCACCAGTGAGGCAGGCCGGGAGACCCAGTACTTC.

The gene calls are TRBV11-2 and TRBJ2-6; no reliable D call. The length of the CDR3 is 17 residues. CDR1 is SGHAT and CDR2 is FQNNGV in the germline V gene. Trimming pared 7 bases from V and 0 bases from J, leaving 16 bases between. The CDR3 loop reads CASKEGRWGSGANVLTF. The CDR3 DNA sequence: TGTGCCAGCAAAGAAGGGCGGTGGGGCTCTGGGGCCAACGTCCTGACTTTC.

This clonotype was seen more than once but under ten times. The chain uses TRBV29-1 and TRBJ2-7; maybe TRBD2 (6 bases). This CDR3 is built from 12 residues. Trimming shortened V by 6 bases and J by 5 bases, and 14 bases separated the two germline ends. Per the germline V gene, CDR1 is SQVTM and CDR2 is ANQGSEA. The CDR3 sequence is CSVGTSSNEQYF. Here the CDR3 DNA reads TGCAGCGTCGGAACTAGCTCAAACGAGCAGTACTTC.

In its sample, this clonotype was seen a few times. J is TRBJ2-3 and V is TRBV7-9; the match to TRBD2 covers 12 bases. This CDR3 spans 17 amino acids. V dropped 2 bases and J dropped 5; count of bases not matched to a gene: 8. The germline gives CDR1 SEHNR, CDR2 FQNEAQ (reference sequence). The CDR3 DNA reads as TGTGCCAGCAGCTTAATTGCGACTAGCGGGAGAAAAGATACGCAGTATTTT. As protein: CASSLIATSGRKDTQYF.

The chain has TRBV7-9 and TRBJ2-1, with 9 bases fitting TRBD2. Trimming took 5 bases from V and 4 from J; bases not matched to a gene: 6. The CDR3 totals 15 residues. The V gene's germline CDR1 is SEHNR and CDR2 FQNEAQ (reference sequence). The CDR3 bases are TGTGCCAGCAGCCATAGCGGGAGCGGTTACAATGAGCAGTTCTTC. Translation: CASSHSGSGYNEQFF.

This CDR3 is CASKGQGAPQPQHF. CDR3 DNA: TGTGCCAGCAAGGGACAGGGGGCGCCTCAGCCCCAGCATTTT. The chain joins TRBV6-6 to TRBJ1-5; 12 bases match TRBD1. Per the germline V gene, CDR1 is MNHNY and CDR2 is SVGAGI (reference sequence). CDR3 length: 14 residues. The V segment lost 7 bases and the J segment 6 bases; nucleotides outside the gene matches: 4.

This clonotype occurred many times. V and J are TRBV6-2 or TRBV6-3 and TRBJ2-5; D not certain. CDR3 size: 11 residues. Trimming removed 5 bases from V and 5 bases from J, with 6 bases in between. Germline V gene sequence: CDR1 MNHEY, CDR2 SVGEGT. Here the CDR3 DNA reads TGTGCCAGCAGTCCATGGGAGACCCAGTACTTC. Its translation: CASSPWETQYF.

The chain employs TRBV7-2 and TRBJ2-5; no definite D call. CDR3 size: 14 residues. The V gene lost 4 bases and the J gene lost 2 bases, with 11 bases spanning the gap. The germline gives CDR1 SGHTA, CDR2 FQGNSA. The CDR3 loop reads CASSYRATQETQYF. DNA of the CDR3: TGTGCCAGCAGCTACCGCGCGACACAAGAGACCCAGTACTTC.

Only a few counts were recorded for this clonotype. The chain has TRBV30 and TRBJ2-4, with D perhaps matching TRBD1 (5 bases). The germline gives CDR1 GTSNPN, CDR2 SVGIG (reference sequence). V was pared by 3 bases and J by 5 bases, with 5 bases between. The CDR3 consists of 11 residues. The CDR3 DNA sequence: TGTGCCTGGAGAGGGGAAAACATTCAGTACTTC. Its translation: CAWRGENIQYF.

In this sample, this clonotype turned up a few times. The chain links TRBV20-1 to TRBJ2-7, with TRBD2 as a possible D gene (5 bases). V was cut by 3 bases and J by 5 bases, with 20 bases left in between. CDR1 and CDR2 from the germline V gene are DFQATT and SNEGSKA (reference sequence). The CDR3 is 15 amino acids. CDR3 in amino acids: CSASIALAGPHEQYF. The CDR3, as DNA: TGCAGTGCTAGTATAGCCCTAGCTGGTCCCCACGAGCAGTACTTC.

CDR3 loop: CASSLWDNQETQYF. The CDR3 coding sequence is TGTGCCAGCAGCTTGTGGGACAACCAAGAGACCCAGTACTTC. The genes are TRBV7-2 and TRBJ2-5; D is perhaps TRBD1 (6 bases). This CDR3 region has 14 residues. In germline, CDR1 is SGHTA, CDR2 FQGNSA. V was shortened by 3 bases and J by 0 bases, with 8 bases between the two germline ends.

V is TRBV25-1 and J is TRBJ2-3, with D possibly being TRBD1 or TRBD2 (5 bases each). V was cut by 5 bases and J by 5 bases, with 11 bases left in between. Germline-derived CDR1 and CDR2 are MGHDK and SYGVNS. The CDR3 has 13 amino acids. CDR3 in DNA: TGTGCCAGCAGTTGGGCAGGGAGAGATACGCAGTATTTT. It translates to CASSWAGRDTQYF.

The chain links TRBV6-1 to TRBJ1-5; no clear D. Germline V gene data show CDR1 as MNHNS and CDR2 as SASEGT. The CDR3 sequence is 19 residues long. V shed 6 bases and J shed 6 bases, with 30 bases lying between them. CDR3 sequence reads: CASRTSRTSPGGSSQPQHF. The DNA for the CDR3 is TGTGCCAGCAGGACCTCTAGAACAAGTCCTGGTGGATCCAGTCAGCCCCAGCATTTT.

The table lists this clonotype with a few counts. The chain couples TRBV6-5 to TRBJ2-5; weak D call: TRBD1 (5 bases). The DNA matches TRBJ2-7 better at its end, which makes the J call doubtful. Germline-derived CDR1 and CDR2 are MNHEY and SVGAGI. The CDR3 has 15 amino acids. The CDR3: CASSSRPRVTYEQYF. Here the CDR3 DNA reads TGTGCCAGCAGTTCCCGCCCCAGGGTTACCTACGAGCAGTACTTC.

The gene calls are TRBV21-1 and TRBJ2-2; TRBD2, the table's D call, lacks a check against the DNA. TRBV21-1 is designated a pseudogene. This CDR3 has 19 residues. This CDR3 is CASSKEERGEPRGTGELFF. The CDR3 DNA follows: TGTGCCAGCAGCAAAGAAGAGCGGGGGGAACCTCGTGGCACCGGGGAGCTGTTTTTT.

The rearrangement links TRBV7-2 to TRBJ2-1, with TRBD2 identical over 9 bases. V was pared by 1 base and J by 6 bases, with 4 bases of the junction left unmatched. CDR3 length: 15 amino acids. CDR1 is SGHTA, CDR2 FQGNSA, per germline. As DNA, the CDR3 is TGTGCCAGCAGCTTAGGCCTAGCGGGGCGCAATGAGCAGTTCTTC. It is translated as CASSLGLAGRNEQFF.

This rearrangement joins TRBV29-1 to TRBJ2-7; TRBD2 matches 9 bases. The CDR3 is made up of 12 amino acids. V shed 6 bases and J 6 bases; nucleotides not matched to a gene: 6. Germline lookup yields CDR1 SQVTM and CDR2 ANQGSEA. CDR3 coding DNA: TGCAGCGTCGTGACTAGCGGAGTCGAGCAGTACTTC. It codes for CSVVTSGVEQYF.

The sample holds a few counts of this clonotype. The chain carries TRBV2 and TRBJ2-3; D assignment may be TRBD1 or TRBD2 (5 bases each). V dropped 5 bases and J dropped 3 bases, with 18 bases sitting between them. Germline loops: CDR1 SNHLY, CDR2 FYNNEI. CDR3 length: 16 residues. CDR3 sequence: CASSKTGRTATDTQYF. The CDR3 coding sequence is TGTGCCAGCAGTAAAACGGGACGGACGGCTACAGATACGCAGTATTTT.

The chain is built from TRBV7-2 and TRBJ2-7; TRBD2 matches 10 bases. The V gene's germline CDR1 is SGHTA and CDR2 FQGNSA. J gave up 2 bases and V 5 bases, and 12 bases lay outside the gene matches. This CDR3 region has 17 residues. CDR3 DNA sequence: TGTGCCAGCAGCCCTCCACATCTAGCGGGAGCCACCTACGAGCAGTACTTC. It encodes CASSPPHLAGATYEQYF. The whole variable domain, remainder taken from reference TRBV7-2 and TRBJ2-7, is GAGVSQSPSNKVTEKGKDVELRCDPISGHTALYWYRQSLGQGLEFLIYFQGNSAPDKSGLPSDRFSAERTGGSVSTLTIQRTQQEDSAVYLCASSPPHLAGATYEQYFGPGTRLTVT.

This clonotype was seen more than once but under ten times. The J gene is TRBJ2-7, the V gene TRBV6-2 or TRBV6-3; D remains ambiguous. Germline V gene sequence: CDR1 MNHEY, CDR2 SVGEGT. V lost 2 bases and J lost 6, with 11 bases in between. The CDR3 covers 13 residues. CDR3 amino acids: CASSYATGLEQYF. CDR3 DNA: TGTGCCAGCAGTTACGCTACTGGGCTCGAGCAGTACTTC.

The chain has TRBV24-1 and TRBJ2-1, with D perhaps matching TRBD2 (6 bases). The germline V gene encodes CDR1 KGHDR and CDR2 SFDVKD. This CDR3 is built from 13 residues. The V gene lost 3 bases and the J gene lost 6 bases, with 8 bases spanning the gap. The CDR3 nucleotides read TGTGCCACCAGTGATGGGGGGAGCAATGAGCAGTTCTTC. As protein: CATSDGGSNEQFF.

This clonotype was observed a few times. The chain has TRBV29-1 and TRBJ2-7; TRBD1 might be the D (6 bases). Trimming cost V 0 bases and J 9 bases, with 12 bases left between them. Looked up from germline, CDR1 is SQVTM and CDR2 is ANQGSEA. This CDR3 region has 12 residues. In nucleotides, the CDR3 is TGCAGCGTTGAAGAGTCAGGGGAAAGGCAGTACTTC. It translates to CSVEESGERQYF.

The chain links TRBV30 to TRBJ1-1, with D uncertain. V was cut by 0 bases and J by 5 bases, with 16 bases left in between. This CDR3 is built from 15 residues. The V gene's germline CDR1 is GTSNPN and CDR2 SVGIG (reference sequence). The DNA of the CDR3 is TGTGCCTGGAGTGTACTGGGCCTACGGAGGACTGAAGCTTTCTTT. Its protein product is CAWSVLGLRRTEAFF. The full variable domain, completed using reference TRBV30 and TRBJ1-1, is SQTIHQWPATLVQPVGSPLSLECTVEGTSNPNLYWYRQAAGRGLQLLFYSVGIGQISSEVPQNLSASRPQDRQFILSSKKLLLSDSGFYLCAWSVLGLRRTEAFFGQGTRLTVV.

The V call is TRBV27, the J call TRBJ1-4, with D possibly being TRBD1 (6 bases). V was cut by 2 bases and J by 7 bases, with 14 bases left in between. Germline CDR1 is MNHEY and CDR2 is SMNVEV (reference sequence). This CDR3 has 15 residues. DNA for the CDR3: TGTGCCAGCAGTTTACTTGGGGGCGATGGTGAAAAACTGTTTTTT. It encodes CASSLLGGDGEKLFF. Full variable domain (missing parts from reference TRBV27 and TRBJ1-4): EAQVTQNPRYLITVTGKKLTVTCSQNMNHEYMSWYRQDPGLGLRQIYYSMNVEVTDKGDVPEGYKVSRKEKRNFPLILESPSPNQTSLYFCASSLLGGDGEKLFFGSGTQLSVL.

This clonotype appeared once. This rearrangement joins TRBV6-6 to TRBJ2-1, with 8 bases lining up with TRBD2. The assigned J gene may be wrong: the sequence end matches TRBJ2-5 better. Germline-derived CDR1 and CDR2 are MNHNY and SVGAGI (reference sequence). The CDR3 covers 15 residues. CDR3 DNA: TGTGCCAGCAGCCTCATAGCAGCGGGAGCGAAGACCCAGTACTTC. Amino acids: CASSLIAAGAKTQYF.

This rearrangement joins TRBV7-2 to TRBJ2-6; D is possibly TRBD1 (5 bases). The germline V gene encodes CDR1 SGHTA and CDR2 FQGNSA. Trimming removed 5 bases at V and 10 bases at J, with 9 bases between. The CDR3 loop spans 12 amino acids. CDR3 loop: CASSPQGNVLTF. The DNA of the CDR3 is TGTGCCAGCAGCCCGCAGGGAAACGTCCTGACTTTC.

This clonotype has only one observation. The chain employs TRBV10-3 and TRBJ2-1; weak D call: TRBD2 (6 bases). The CDR3 has 20 residues. CDR1 is ENHRY, CDR2 SYGVKD, per germline. The germline V and J ends were trimmed by 0 bases and 1 base, with 22 bases remaining between them. The DNA of the CDR3 is TGTGCCATCAGTGAGTCGGAGGGCGGGAAACTCCTCGGTTCCTACAATGAGCAGTTCTTC. Protein sequence: CAISESEGGKLLGSYNEQFF.